This T cell receptor (beta chain) was sequenced for a study of T-cell memory formation after mild COVID-19. At the level of the study: Clustering of TCRs was largely donor specific. Study-wide results and limits: Clones contracting across day 15 to 85 had a balanced CD4/CD8 profile; later expanding clones leaned CD4+. Shrinking CD4+ clones were chiefly CM and EM; CD8+ ones were chiefly EMRA.

Worth noting for this clonotype: Its specificity is not known.

Germline CDR1 MGHRA, CDR2 YSYEKL. The length of the CDR3 is 16 residues. V was cut by 6 bases and J by 2 bases, with 18 bases left in between. TCRdb analysed the 5' RACE reads with MiXCR anew, one entry per CDR3 protein. The sample carries about 250,000 distinct CDR3 sequences, approximately 19% recorded once. The sample consisted of PBMCs or a T cell subset sorted from them (not recorded which). This receptor was taken from a man between 18 and 35 years old who had mild COVID-19 (a few samples of this study predate the infection). Cell type and time point are not known. J is TRBJ2-3 and V is TRBV4-1; D possibly corresponds to TRBD1 (5 bases). CDR3 protein: CASRLVQGSSTDTQYF. For the CDR3, the DNA is TGCGCCAGCAGGCTCGTTCAGGGCAGTTCCACAGATACGCAGTATTTT.